What follows are 10 T cell receptor beta chains derived from one specimen sequenced in a study of OX40 agonist ivuxolimab in advanced cancers. Sequencing used immunoSEQ multiplex PCR; TCRdb keeps in-frame clones, though not all of them. The sample yields roughly 86,000 clones, 92% seen once. The sample here was CD4+ or CD8+ T cells sorted from blood, taken in a trial of the OX40 agonist ivuxolimab. All receptors derive from an adult with an advanced solid tumor such as melanoma, head and neck, liver or kidney cancer.

The rearrangement joins TRBV6-6 to TRBJ2-7, with D possibly being TRBD1 or TRBD2 (6 bases each). V lost 8 bases, J lost 0 bases, and 11 bases lay in between. The CDR3 has 13 residues. Germline V gene sequence: CDR1 MNHNY, CDR2 SVGAGI (reference sequence). CDR3 amino acids: CASGRGVSYEQYF. The CDR3, as DNA: TGTGCCAGCGGTAGGGGGGTCTCCTACGAGCAGTACTTC.

This clone has just one count. The chain recombines TRBV5-1 with TRBJ1-4; the D is unclear. CDR3 length: 14 residues. Germline values: CDR1 SGHRS, CDR2 YFSETQ. Trimming took off 1 base at V and 8 bases at J, with 12 bases between the two ends. The CDR3 reads CASSLIEGGEKLFF. The CDR3 DNA reads as TGCGCCAGCAGCTTGATCGAGGGCGGGGAAAAACTGTTTTTT.

V is TRBV30 and J is TRBJ1-1; D is ambiguous. The CDR3 sequence is 13 residues long. Trimming shortened V by 3 bases and J by 1 base, and 9 bases separated the two germline ends. CDR1 is GTSNPN, CDR2 SVGIG, per germline (reference sequence). The DNA for the CDR3 is TGTGCCTGGAGCGGGTCTTCGAACACTGAAGCTTTCTTT. Residues: CAWSGSSNTEAFF.

This clone was recorded once. The chain couples TRBV7-9 to TRBJ2-2; 9 bases are shared with TRBD2. The length of the CDR3 is 19 residues. With 5 bases clipped from V and 4 bases from J, the junction kept 17 bases outside the gene matches. Germline lookup yields CDR1 SEHNR and CDR2 FQNEAQ (reference sequence). The CDR3 sequence: CASSPIAVAGAGSTGELFF. As DNA, the CDR3 is TGTGCCAGCAGCCCGATAGCGGTAGCGGGGGCCGGTAGCACCGGGGAGCTGTTTTTT.

This chain joins TRBV5-1 and TRBJ2-3, with D perhaps matching TRBD2 (5 bases). The CDR3 has 14 amino acids. CDR1 and CDR2 (germline): SGHRS, YFSETQ. V was cut by 1 base and J by 0 bases, with 6 bases left in between. The CDR3 DNA follows: TGCGCCAGCAGCTTGCCTAGCAGCACAGATACGCAGTATTTT. Its protein product is CASSLPSSTDTQYF.

This chain connects TRBV6-6 to TRBJ2-2, with a tentative D call TRBD2 (5 bases). This CDR3 spans 13 amino acids. CDR1 and CDR2 from the germline V gene are MNHNY and SVGAGI (reference sequence). V was clipped by 5 bases and J by 6 bases, with 10 bases between them. The CDR3 loop reads CASSDLRAGELFF. CDR3 sequence (DNA): TGTGCCAGCAGTGATCTGAGGGCCGGGGAGCTGTTTTTT.

This chain joins TRBV4-2 and TRBJ2-1; possibly TRBD1 or TRBD2 for D (5 bases each). Deletions cut 0 bases from V and 7 bases from J, with 13 bases between. This CDR3 is built from 15 residues. Germline lookup yields CDR1 LGHNA and CDR2 YNFKEQ. The DNA of the CDR3 is TGTGCCAGCAGCCAAGATCGGGGACCCAGGAATGAGCAGTTCTTC. This encodes CASSQDRGPRNEQFF.

The chain links TRBV2 to TRBJ2-2; possibly TRBD1 for D (6 bases). CDR1 is SNHLY, CDR2 FYNNEI, per germline. The CDR3 contains 12 residues. Trimming took 10 bases from V and 6 from J, leaving 12 bases between them. CDR3 amino acids: CANAAGAGELFF. CDR3 nucleotide sequence: TGTGCCAACGCGGCAGGGGCCGGGGAGCTGTTTTTT.

The chain carries TRBV7-2 and TRBJ1-5; 7 bases are shared with TRBD1. Per germline, CDR1 SGHTA and CDR2 FQGNSA. The length of the CDR3 is 13 residues. J was trimmed by 5 bases and V by 5 bases; bases with no gene match: 3. The DNA for the CDR3 is TGTGCCAGCAGCCTTACAGGGGATCAGCCCCAGCATTTT. This encodes CASSLTGDQPQHF.

The CDR3 loop is CASSRDRGKGEKLFF. CDR3 coding DNA: TGTGCCAGCAGTCGGGACAGGGGAAAGGGAGAAAAACTGTTTTTT. The rearrangement uses TRBV6-6 and TRBJ1-4; 10 nucleotides agree with TRBD1. Germline V CDR1 and CDR2: MNHNY, SVGAGI (reference sequence). J lost 8 bases, V lost 5 bases, and 8 bases had no gene match. This CDR3 is 15 amino acids long.